This T cell receptor beta chain derives from a study of cytomegalovirus exposure and HLA in healthy donors. With regard to this clone: The same CDR3 arises from other DNA sequences in this sample as well.

The germline gives CDR1 SNHLY, CDR2 FYNNEI. The CDR3 loop spans 15 amino acids. J lost 6 bases, V lost 4 bases, and 7 bases had no gene match. Researchers ran the PCR with 60 Vbeta and 13 Jbeta primers. Only in-frame clones appear in the TCRdb table, and some are missing; sequencing was by immunoSEQ multiplex PCR. Seen here are a few hundred thousand clones, 75% to 80% observed once, and the top ten hold 1.5% to 2%. This sequence joins TRBV2 and TRBJ2-1, with 9 bases fitting TRBD1. The material sequenced was PBMCs. This TCR came from a man aged 18 to 29 in good health and CMV-seronegative. DNA for the CDR3: TGTGCCAGCAGTGCCCGACAGGGGGTCGGCAATGAGCAGTTCTTC. This encodes CASSARQGVGNEQFF.